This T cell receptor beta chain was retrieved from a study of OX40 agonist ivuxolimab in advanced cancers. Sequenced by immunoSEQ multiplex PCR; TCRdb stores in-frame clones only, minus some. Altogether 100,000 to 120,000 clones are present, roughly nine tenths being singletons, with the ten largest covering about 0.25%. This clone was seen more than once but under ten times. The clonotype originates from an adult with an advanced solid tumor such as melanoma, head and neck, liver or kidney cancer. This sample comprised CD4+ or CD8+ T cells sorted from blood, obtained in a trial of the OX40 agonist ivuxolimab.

CDR3 sequence (DNA): TGTGCCAGCAGTTACGAGGGCCGGGATTCACCCCTCCACTTT. It codes for CASSYEGRDSPLHF. V is TRBV2 and J is TRBJ1-6; D gene uncertain. Trimming shortened V by 5 bases and J by 8 bases, and 13 bases separated the two germline ends. This CDR3 spans 14 amino acids. Germline V gene lookup returns CDR1 SNHLY and CDR2 FYNNEI.